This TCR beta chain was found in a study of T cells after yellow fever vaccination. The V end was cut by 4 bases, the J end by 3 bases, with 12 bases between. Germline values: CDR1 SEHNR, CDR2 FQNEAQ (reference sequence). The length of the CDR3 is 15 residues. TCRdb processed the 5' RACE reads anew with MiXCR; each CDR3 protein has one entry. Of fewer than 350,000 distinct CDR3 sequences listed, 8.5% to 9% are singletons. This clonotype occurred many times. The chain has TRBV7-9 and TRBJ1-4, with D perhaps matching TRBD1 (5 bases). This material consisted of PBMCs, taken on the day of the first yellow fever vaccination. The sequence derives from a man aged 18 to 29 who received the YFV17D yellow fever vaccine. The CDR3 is CASSSPAGPNEKLFF. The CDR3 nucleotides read TGTGCCAGCAGCTCCCCGGCGGGACCTAATGAAAAACTGTTTTTT.